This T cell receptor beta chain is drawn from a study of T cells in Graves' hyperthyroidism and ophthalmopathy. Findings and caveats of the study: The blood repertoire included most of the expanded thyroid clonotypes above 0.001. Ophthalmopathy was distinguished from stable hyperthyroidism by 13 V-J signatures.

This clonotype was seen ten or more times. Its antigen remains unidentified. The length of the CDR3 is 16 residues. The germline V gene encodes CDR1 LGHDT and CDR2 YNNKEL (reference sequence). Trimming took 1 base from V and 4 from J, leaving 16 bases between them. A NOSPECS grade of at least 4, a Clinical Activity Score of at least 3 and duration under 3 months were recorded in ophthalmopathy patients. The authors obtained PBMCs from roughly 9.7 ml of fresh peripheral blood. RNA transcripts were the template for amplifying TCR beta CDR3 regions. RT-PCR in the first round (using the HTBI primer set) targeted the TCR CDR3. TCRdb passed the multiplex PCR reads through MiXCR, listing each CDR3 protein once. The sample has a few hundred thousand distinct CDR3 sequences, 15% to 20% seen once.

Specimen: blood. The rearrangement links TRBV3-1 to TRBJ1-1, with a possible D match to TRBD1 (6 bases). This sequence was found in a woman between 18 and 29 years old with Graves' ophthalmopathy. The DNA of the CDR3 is TGTGCCAGCAGCCAAGGACCGGGGGCCCAGGGCACTGAAGCTTTCTTT. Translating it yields CASSQGPGAQGTEAFF.